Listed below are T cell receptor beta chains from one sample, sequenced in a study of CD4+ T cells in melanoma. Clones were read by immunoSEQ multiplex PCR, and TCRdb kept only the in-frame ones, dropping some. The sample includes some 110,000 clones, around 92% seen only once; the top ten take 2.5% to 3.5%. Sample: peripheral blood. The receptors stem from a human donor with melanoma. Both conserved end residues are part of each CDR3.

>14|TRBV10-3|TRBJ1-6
CAIKSGQGNSPLHF
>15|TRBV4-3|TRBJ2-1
CASSLSGTTYNEQFF
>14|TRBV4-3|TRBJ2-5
CASSQVYPGGTQYF
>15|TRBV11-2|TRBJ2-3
CASSPLAGVTDTQYF
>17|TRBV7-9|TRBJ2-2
CASSPPLGEGPTGELFF
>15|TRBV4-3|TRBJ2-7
CASSQGSSEDYEQYF
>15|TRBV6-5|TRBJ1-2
CASSYSKSGTNGYTF
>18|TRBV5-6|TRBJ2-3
CASSRMGLSGGSTDTQYF
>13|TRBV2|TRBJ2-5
CASILAGQETQYF
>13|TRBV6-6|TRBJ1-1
CASSRVANTEAFF
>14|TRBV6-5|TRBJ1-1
CASSYRGGYTEAFF
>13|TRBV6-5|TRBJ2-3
CASSYDSTDTQYF
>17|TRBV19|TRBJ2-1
CASRTLKGQTLYNEQFF
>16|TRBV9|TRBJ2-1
CASSVTGLAVWNEQFF
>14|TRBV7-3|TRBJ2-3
CASSLEGERDTQYF
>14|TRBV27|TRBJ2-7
CASTWKRGPYEQYF
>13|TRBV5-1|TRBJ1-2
CASSLGRFYGYTF
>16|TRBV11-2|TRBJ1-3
CASRNDRGNSGNTIYF
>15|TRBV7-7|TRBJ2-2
CASSTSGGLTGELFF
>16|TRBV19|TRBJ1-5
CASSLEGVGAGQPQHF
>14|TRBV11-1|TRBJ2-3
CASSLDTPTDTQYF
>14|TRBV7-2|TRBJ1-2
CASSIPSGGGGYTF